This is a list of T cell receptor beta chains from one sample in a study of cytomegalovirus exposure and HLA in healthy donors. Repertoires were generated with immunoSEQ multiplex PCR, while TCRdb's copy carries only in-frame clones and drops some. The table has about 70,000 clones, 94% seen once. Sample: PBMCs. The receptors were gathered from a woman aged 18-29 years in good health and CMV-seropositive. The CDR3 runs from the conserved cysteine through the conserved F or W. The order of the fields is V gene, J gene, clone size, D gene, CDR3 DNA, CDR3 protein. A D gene is named only where the DNA matches it firmly. A row's size may be missing; if present it is once, few, many or a size class.

TRBV5-6,TRBJ1-2,NA,NA,TGTGCCAGCAGCTTTATGGCAGGGGAACTCGGACACGGCTACACCTTC,CASSFMAGELGHGYTF
TRBV19,TRBJ1-1,NA,NA,TGTGCCAGTAGTATGGGGGGGGCCGAAGCTTTCTTT,CASSMGGAEAFF
TRBV11-2,TRBJ1-2,NA,NA,TGTGCCAGCAGCCAAACGGGGTTCTATGGCTACACCTTC,CASSQTGFYGYTF
TRBV19,TRBJ2-7,NA,NA,TGTGCCAGTAGTATGGGGGCAGGCGGCTCCTACGAGCAGTACTTC,CASSMGAGGSYEQYF
TRBV5-1,TRBJ2-2,NA,NA,TGCGCCAGCACCGAGACTGTGACCGGGGAGCTGTTTTTT,CASTETVTGELFF
TRBV19,TRBJ1-3,once,TRBD1,TGTGCCAGTAAGGTGCAGGGGGCTGGAAACACCATATATTTT,CASKVQGAGNTIYF
TRBV2,TRBJ1-2,NA,NA,TGTGCCAGCTTTTTGGGCCCCAGGCTGCAGGGCTACACCTTC,CASFLGPRLQGYTF
TRBV6-1,TRBJ2-1,few,TRBD2,TGTGCCAGCAGGACTAGCGGCAATGAGCAGTTCTTC,CASRTSGNEQFF
TRBV6-5,TRBJ2-7,NA,TRBD1,TGTGCCAGCAGTTACTGGGGGACAGGGCGCGAGCAGTACTTC,CASSYWGTGREQYF
TRBV28,TRBJ1-6,NA,NA,TGTGCCAGCAGTTTTACAGGGTCGGTTTCACCCCTCCACTTT,CASSFTGSVSPLHF
TRBV15,TRBJ2-5,few,NA,TGTGCCACCAGCACTCGAGGGCTAGCCTCGCCGAATTTTGTACAAGAGACCCAGTACTTC,CATSTRGLASPNFVQETQYF
TRBV5-4,TRBJ2-7,NA,TRBD2,TGTGCCAGCAGCGCCGGGACTAGATTAGAAGAGCAGTACTTC,CASSAGTRLEEQYF
TRBV11-2,TRBJ2-1,NA,NA,TGTGCCAGCAGCTTGATGCTTGCCAGCTCCTACAATGAGCAGTTCTTC,CASSLMLASSYNEQFF
TRBV4-1,TRBJ2-7,NA,TRBD2,TGCGCCAGCAGCCAAGGACTAGCGCGCTCCTACGAGCAGTACTTC,CASSQGLARSYEQYF
TRBV5-1,TRBJ2-3,NA,NA,TGCGCCAGCAGCTTGAAGCTAGGCGGCACAGATACGCAGTATTTT,CASSLKLGGTDTQYF
TRBV2,TRBJ1-4,NA,NA,TGTGCCAGCAGTGATGGGGGCGTACGTGAAAAACTGTTTTTT,CASSDGGVREKLFF
TRBV7-2,TRBJ1-6,once,NA,TGTGCCAGCAGCTCTAGGACAGCAGGAAATAATTCACCCCTCCACTTT,CASSSRTAGNNSPLHF
TRBV11-3,TRBJ2-1,once,NA,TGTGCCAGCAGCTCCGCCTTAGCGGAGTACAATGAGCAGTTCTTC,CASSSALAEYNEQFF
TRBV2,TRBJ2-3,NA,TRBD2,TGTGCCAGCAGGGCAGCGGGGAGCACAGATACGCAGTATTTT,CASRAAGSTDTQYF
TRBV18,TRBJ2-7,NA,TRBD1,TGTGCCAGCTCGCCGGGACAGAGGGAGCAGTACTTC,CASSPGQREQYF
TRBV18,TRBJ2-7,once,NA,TGTGCCAGCTCACCATCCGGGGGTCCGGGCAACGAGCAGTACTTC,CASSPSGGPGNEQYF
TRBV6-5,TRBJ1-1,NA,TRBD1,TGTGCCAGCAGTTACGAGACAGGGATGGGGACTGAAGCTTTCTTT,CASSYETGMGTEAFF
TRBV11-3,TRBJ2-7,NA,NA,TGTGCCAGCAGCTTAGCAGGGGCTGCAAACGAGCAGTACTTC,CASSLAGAANEQYF
TRBV19,TRBJ2-7,NA,TRBD2,TGTGCCAGTAGCCTCGTAGGGGGAGGGACTAGCGGGCGATACGAGCAGTACTTC,CASSLVGGGTSGRYEQYF
TRBV11-3,TRBJ1-3,few,NA,TGTGCCAGCAGCTCCGTTTTTTCCCTTGGAAACACCATATATTTT,CASSSVFSLGNTIYF
TRBV5-1,TRBJ1-2,NA,TRBD1,TGCGCCAGCAGAAGGACAGGGGGCTATGGCTACACCTTC,CASRRTGGYGYTF
TRBV15,TRBJ1-1,NA,NA,TGTGCCACCAGCAGAGGCCCTGAGGCTTTCTTT,CATSRGPEAFF
TRBV7-9,TRBJ2-2,NA,NA,TGTGCCAGCAGCCTTGAGGACTGGAACACCGGGGAGCTGTTTTTT,CASSLEDWNTGELFF
TRBV28,TRBJ2-1,NA,NA,TGTGCCAGCAGCCCTACGGACAGTAACAATGAGCAGTTCTTC,CASSPTDSNNEQFF
TRBV7-8,TRBJ1-4,few,NA,TGTGCCAGCAGCTCTCTTATTGGGACACCCGCAACTAATGAAAAACTGTTTTTT,CASSSLIGTPATNEKLFF
TRBV30,TRBJ1-5,few,TRBD1,TGTGCCTGGAGTACAGGTGGGACAGGGGGCAATCAGCCCCAGCATTTT,CAWSTGGTGGNQPQHF
TRBV19,TRBJ2-2,NA,TRBD1,TGTGCCAGTAGCCCAGGGACAGCGGAGGAGCTGTTTTTT,CASSPGTAEELFF
TRBV4-1,TRBJ2-5,NA,NA,TGCGCCAGCAGCCAAGAAGTAGGAGGTACCCTCCAAGAGACCCAGTACTTC,CASSQEVGGTLQETQYF